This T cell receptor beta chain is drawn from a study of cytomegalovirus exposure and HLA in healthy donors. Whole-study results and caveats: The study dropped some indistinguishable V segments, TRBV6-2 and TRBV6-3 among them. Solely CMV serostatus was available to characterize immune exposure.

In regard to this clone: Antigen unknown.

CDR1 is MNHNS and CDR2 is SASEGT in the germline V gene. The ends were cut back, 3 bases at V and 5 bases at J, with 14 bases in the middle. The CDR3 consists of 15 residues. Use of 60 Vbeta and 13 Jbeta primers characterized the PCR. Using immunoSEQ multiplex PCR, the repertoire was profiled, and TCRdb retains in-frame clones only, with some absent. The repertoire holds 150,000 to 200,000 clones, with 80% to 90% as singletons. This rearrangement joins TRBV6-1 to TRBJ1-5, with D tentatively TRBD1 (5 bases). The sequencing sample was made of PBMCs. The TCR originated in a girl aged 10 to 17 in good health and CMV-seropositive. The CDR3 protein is CASSELKGSDQPQHF. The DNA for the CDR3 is TGTGCCAGCAGTGAGTTAAAGGGGTCGGATCAGCCCCAGCATTTT.